These T cell receptor beta chains were read from a single sample in a study of blood T cell repertoires in COVID-19. The protocol was immunoSEQ multiplex PCR, while the TCRdb copy is restricted to in-frame clones and leaves out a portion. The repertoire includes around 370,000 clones, almost 90% of them detected once, and around 7% sits in the top ten. Sequencing input: peripheral blood. The receptors come from a man younger than 30 with active or convalescent COVID-19. Both conserved end residues are part of each CDR3. A D gene is named only where the DNA matches it firmly. Only part of the rows carry a size: once, few, many, or a class if the clone is expanded.

V	J	size	D	CDR3	DNA
TRBV5-4	TRBJ2-5	.	.	CASSTRGRETQYF	TGTGCCAGCAGCACCAGAGGGAGAGAGACCCAGTACTTC
TRBV7-7	TRBJ2-1	.	.	CASSRVQGSEQFF	TGTGCCAGCAGCCGAGTACAGGGCAGTGAGCAGTTCTTC
TRBV7-9	TRBJ1-5	.	.	CASSFQANQPQHF	TGTGCCAGCAGCTTCCAGGCTAATCAGCCCCAGCATTTT
TRBV25-1	TRBJ1-4	.	TRBD1	CASSETRTGSEKLFF	TGTGCCAGCAGTGAGACAAGGACAGGGAGTGAAAAACTGTTTTTT
TRBV6-2/TRBV6-3	TRBJ1-6	.	.	CASSPIPGNSPLHF	TGTGCCAGCAGCCCCATCCCGGGAAATTCACCCCTCCACTTT
TRBV10-3	TRBJ2-7	.	.	CAISKGGNYEQYF	TGTGCCATCAGCAAGGGGGGGAACTACGAGCAGTACTTC
TRBV11-2	TRBJ2-1	.	TRBD2	CASSITSGSYNEQFF	TGTGCCAGCAGCATAACTAGCGGGAGCTACAATGAGCAGTTCTTC
TRBV9	TRBJ1-3	few	.	CASSVLDISGNTIYF	TGTGCCAGCAGCGTACTGGACATCTCTGGAAACACCATATATTTT
TRBV9	TRBJ2-2	.	TRBD1	CASSVAYRGDTGELFF	TGTGCCAGCAGCGTAGCGTACAGGGGGGACACCGGGGAGCTGTTTTTT
TRBV19	TRBJ1-2	.	TRBD1	CASSIAGDRGIRIGYTF	TGTGCCAGTAGTATTGCGGGAGACAGGGGAATTCGGATTGGCTACACCTTC
TRBV6-5	TRBJ1-6	.	.	CAGGAGSPLHF	TGTGCCGGAGGAGCGGGTTCACCCCTCCACTTT
TRBV7-2	TRBJ1-5	.	.	CASSIRGDQPQHF	TGTGCCAGCAGCATCAGGGGCGATCAGCCCCAGCATTTT
TRBV6-2/TRBV6-3	TRBJ1-6	.	.	CASSRQNSPLHF	TGTGCCAGCAGTAGACAGAATTCACCCCTCCACTTT